This paragraph covers one T cell receptor beta chain sequence. The sample belongs to a study of technical replicates of blood from a handful of donors. Some clones are missing from TCRdb's copy, which holds only in-frame ones; the method was immunoSEQ multiplex PCR. The table lists tens of thousands of clones, 96% of them singletons. Material: T cells isolated from PBMCs. The TCR was taken from a human donor in good health.

CDR3 region: CASSPAGANVLTF. CDR3 DNA sequence: TGTGCCAGCAGTCCAGCTGGGGCCAACGTCCTGACTTTC. This chain uses TRBV6-5 with TRBJ2-6; no reliable D call. The CDR3 contains 13 residues. Germline CDR1 is MNHEY and CDR2 is SVGAGI. The V end was cut by 5 bases, the J end by 2 bases, with 4 bases between.